This T cell receptor (beta chain) was found in a study of T-cell memory formation after mild COVID-19. From the 5' RACE reads, TCRdb called clonotypes with MiXCR, one entry per CDR3 protein. The sample includes 120,000 to 150,000 distinct CDR3 sequences, about a fifth seen only once; the top ten take about 2.1%. In germline, CDR1 is SQVTM, CDR2 ANQGSEA. The CDR3 has 11 residues. V lost 0 bases and J 7 bases, leaving 6 bases between the germline ends. This clonotype was picked up a small number of times. The sample was PBMCs or a T cell subset sorted from them (not recorded which). This chain links TRBV29-1 with TRBJ1-2; D not resolved. This TCR came from an adult woman who had mild COVID-19 (a few samples of this study predate the infection). Cell type and time point are not known. CDR3 protein: CSVEDLGGYTF. The CDR3 nucleotides read TGCAGCGTTGAAGATCTAGGTGGCTACACCTTC.